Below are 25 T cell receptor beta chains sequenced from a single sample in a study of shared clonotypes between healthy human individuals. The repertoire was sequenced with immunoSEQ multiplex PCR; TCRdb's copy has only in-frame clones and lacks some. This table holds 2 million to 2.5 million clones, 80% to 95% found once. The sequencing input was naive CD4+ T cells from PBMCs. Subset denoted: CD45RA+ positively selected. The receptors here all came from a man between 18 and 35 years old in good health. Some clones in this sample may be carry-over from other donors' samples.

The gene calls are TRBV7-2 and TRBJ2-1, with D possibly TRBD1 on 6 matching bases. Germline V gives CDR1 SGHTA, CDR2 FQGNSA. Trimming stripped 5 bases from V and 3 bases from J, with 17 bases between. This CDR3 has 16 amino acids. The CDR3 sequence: CASSPFGGRFYNEQFF. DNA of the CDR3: TGTGCCAGCAGCCCCTTTGGGGGCCGTTTCTACAATGAGCAGTTCTTC.

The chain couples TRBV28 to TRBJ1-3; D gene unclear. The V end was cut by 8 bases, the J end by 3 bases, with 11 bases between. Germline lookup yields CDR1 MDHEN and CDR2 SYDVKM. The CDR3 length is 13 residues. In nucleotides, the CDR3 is TGTGCCAGCTGCCCAGGCGATGGAAACACCATATATTTT. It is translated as CASCPGDGNTIYF.

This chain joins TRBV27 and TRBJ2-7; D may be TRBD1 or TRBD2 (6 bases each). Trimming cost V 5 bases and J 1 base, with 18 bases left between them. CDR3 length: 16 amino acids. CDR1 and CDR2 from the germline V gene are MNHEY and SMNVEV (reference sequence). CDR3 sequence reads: CASSLGGPRVSYEQYF. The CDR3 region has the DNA TGTGCCAGCAGTCTTGGGGGGCCAAGGGTATCCTACGAGCAGTACTTC.

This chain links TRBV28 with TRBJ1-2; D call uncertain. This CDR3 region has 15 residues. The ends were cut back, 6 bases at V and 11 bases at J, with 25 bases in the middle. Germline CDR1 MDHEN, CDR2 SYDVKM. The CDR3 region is CASRPLGLALSMYTF. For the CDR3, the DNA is TGTGCCAGCAGGCCCCTGGGCTTGGCCCTATCAATGTACACCTTC.

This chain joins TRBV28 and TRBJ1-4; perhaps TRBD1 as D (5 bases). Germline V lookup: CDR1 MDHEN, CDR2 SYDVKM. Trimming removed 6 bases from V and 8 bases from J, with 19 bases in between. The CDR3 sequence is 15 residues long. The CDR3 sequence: CASSSGVVPREKLFF. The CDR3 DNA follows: TGTGCCAGCAGCTCGGGGGTGGTACCTAGGGAAAAACTGTTTTTT.

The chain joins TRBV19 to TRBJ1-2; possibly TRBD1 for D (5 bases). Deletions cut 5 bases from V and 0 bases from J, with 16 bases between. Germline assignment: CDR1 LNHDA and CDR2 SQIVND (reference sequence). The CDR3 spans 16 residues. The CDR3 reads CASSSGRDQANYGYTF. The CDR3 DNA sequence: TGTGCCAGTAGTTCTGGACGGGACCAAGCTAACTATGGCTACACCTTC.

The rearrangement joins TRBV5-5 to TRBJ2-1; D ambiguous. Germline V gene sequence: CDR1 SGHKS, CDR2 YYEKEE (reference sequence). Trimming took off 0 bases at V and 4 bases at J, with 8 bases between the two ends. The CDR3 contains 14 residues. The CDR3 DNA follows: TGTGCCAGCAGCTTGGTCAGGATATACAATGAGCAGTTCTTC. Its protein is CASSLVRIYNEQFF. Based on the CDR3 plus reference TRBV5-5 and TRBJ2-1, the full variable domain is DAGVTQSPTHLIKTRGQQVTLRCSPISGHKSVSWYQQVLGQGPQFIFQYYEKEERGRGNFPDRFSARQFPNYSSELNVNALLLGDSALYLCASSLVRIYNEQFFGPGTRLTVL.

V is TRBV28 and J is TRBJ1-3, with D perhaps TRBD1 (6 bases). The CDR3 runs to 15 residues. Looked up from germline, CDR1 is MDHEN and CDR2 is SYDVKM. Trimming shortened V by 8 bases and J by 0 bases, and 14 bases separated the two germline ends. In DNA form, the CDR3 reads TGTGCCAGCCGAGGCCTCAGGGGCTCTGGAAACACCATATATTTT. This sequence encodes CASRGLRGSGNTIYF.

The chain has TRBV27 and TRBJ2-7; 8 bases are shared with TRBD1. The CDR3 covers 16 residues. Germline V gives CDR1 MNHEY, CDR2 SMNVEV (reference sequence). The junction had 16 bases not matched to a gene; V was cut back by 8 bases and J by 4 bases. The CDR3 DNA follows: TGTGCCAGCTCCTCCGAGAGACAGGGGAATTGGTACGAGCAGTACTTC. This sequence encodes CASSSERQGNWYEQYF.

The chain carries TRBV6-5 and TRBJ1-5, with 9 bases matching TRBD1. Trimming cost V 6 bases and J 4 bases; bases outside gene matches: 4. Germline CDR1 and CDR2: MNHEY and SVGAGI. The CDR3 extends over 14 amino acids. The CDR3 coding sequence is TGTGCCAGCAGCCTTGGACAGGGGAATCAGCCCCAGCATTTT. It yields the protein CASSLGQGNQPQHF.

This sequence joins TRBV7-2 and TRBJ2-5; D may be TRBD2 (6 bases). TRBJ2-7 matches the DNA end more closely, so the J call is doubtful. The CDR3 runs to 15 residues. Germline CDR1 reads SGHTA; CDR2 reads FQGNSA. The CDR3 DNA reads TGTGCCAGCAGTTATAGCCGGGAGCGCAGCCGCGAGCAGTACTTC. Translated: CASSYSRERSREQYF.

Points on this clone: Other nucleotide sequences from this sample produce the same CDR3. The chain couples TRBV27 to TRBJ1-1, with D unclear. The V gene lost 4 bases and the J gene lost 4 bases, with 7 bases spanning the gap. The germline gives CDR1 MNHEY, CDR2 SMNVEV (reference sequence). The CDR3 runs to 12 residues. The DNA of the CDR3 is TGTGCCAGCAGTTCACTGAGCACTGAAGCTTTCTTT. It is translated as CASSSLSTEAFF.

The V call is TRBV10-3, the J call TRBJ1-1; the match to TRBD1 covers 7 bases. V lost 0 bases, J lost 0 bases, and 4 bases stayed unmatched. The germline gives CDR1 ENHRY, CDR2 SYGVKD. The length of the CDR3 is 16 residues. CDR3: CAISESRGLVNTEAFF. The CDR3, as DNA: TGTGCCATCAGTGAGTCGAGGGGGCTTGTGAACACTGAAGCTTTCTTT.

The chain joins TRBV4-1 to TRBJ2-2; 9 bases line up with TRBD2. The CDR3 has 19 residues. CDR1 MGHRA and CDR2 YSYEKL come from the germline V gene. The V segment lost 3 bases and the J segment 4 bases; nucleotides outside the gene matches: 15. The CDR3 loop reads CASSHPSHSGSEGTGELFF. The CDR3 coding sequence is TGCGCCAGCAGCCACCCCTCCCATAGCGGGAGCGAGGGCACCGGGGAGCTGTTTTTT.

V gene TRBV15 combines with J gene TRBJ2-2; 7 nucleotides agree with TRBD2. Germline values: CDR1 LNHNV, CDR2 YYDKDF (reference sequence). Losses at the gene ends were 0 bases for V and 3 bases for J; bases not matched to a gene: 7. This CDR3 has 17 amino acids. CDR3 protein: CATSREGTAGDTGELFF. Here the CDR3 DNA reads TGTGCCACCAGCAGAGAAGGGACCGCGGGGGACACCGGGGAGCTGTTTTTT.

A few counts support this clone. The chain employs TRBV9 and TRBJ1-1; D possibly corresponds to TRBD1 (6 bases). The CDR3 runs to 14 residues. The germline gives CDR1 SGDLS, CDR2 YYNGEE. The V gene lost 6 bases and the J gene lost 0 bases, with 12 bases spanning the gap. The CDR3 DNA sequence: TGTGCCAGCACCCTTGGACAGTTGAACACTGAAGCTTTCTTT. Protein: CASTLGQLNTEAFF.

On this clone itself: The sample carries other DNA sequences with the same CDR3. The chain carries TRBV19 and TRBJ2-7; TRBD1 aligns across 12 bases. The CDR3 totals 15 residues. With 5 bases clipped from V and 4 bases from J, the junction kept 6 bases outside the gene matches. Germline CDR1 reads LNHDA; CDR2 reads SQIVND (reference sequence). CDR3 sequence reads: CASSAPGQGAYEQYF. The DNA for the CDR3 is TGTGCCAGTAGTGCCCCGGGACAGGGGGCTTACGAGCAGTACTTC. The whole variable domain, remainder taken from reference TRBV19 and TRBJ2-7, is DGGITQSPKYLFRKEGQNVTLSCEQNLNHDAMYWYRQDPGQGLRLIYYSQIVNDFQKGDIAEGYSVSREKKESFPLTVTSAQKNPTAFYLCASSAPGQGAYEQYFGPGTRLTVT.

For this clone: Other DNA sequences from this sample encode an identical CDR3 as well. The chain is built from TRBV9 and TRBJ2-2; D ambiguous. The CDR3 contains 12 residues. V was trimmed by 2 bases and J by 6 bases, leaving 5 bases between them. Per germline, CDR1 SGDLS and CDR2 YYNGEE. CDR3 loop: CASSVVAGELFF. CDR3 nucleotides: TGTGCCAGCAGCGTTGTAGCCGGGGAGCTGTTTTTT.

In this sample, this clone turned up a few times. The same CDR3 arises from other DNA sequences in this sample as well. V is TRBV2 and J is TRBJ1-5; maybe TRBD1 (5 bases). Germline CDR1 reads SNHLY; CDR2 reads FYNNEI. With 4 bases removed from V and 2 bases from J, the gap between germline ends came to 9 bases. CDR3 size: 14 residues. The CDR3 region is CASSGGFGNQPQHF. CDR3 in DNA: TGTGCCAGCAGTGGGGGGTTTGGCAATCAGCCCCAGCATTTT.

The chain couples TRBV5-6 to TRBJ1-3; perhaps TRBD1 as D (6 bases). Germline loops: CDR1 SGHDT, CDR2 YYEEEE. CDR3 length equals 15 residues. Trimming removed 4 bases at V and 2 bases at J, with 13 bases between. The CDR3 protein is CASSIAGGAGNTIYF. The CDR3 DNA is TGTGCCAGCAGCATTGCCGGGGGCGCTGGAAACACCATATATTTT.

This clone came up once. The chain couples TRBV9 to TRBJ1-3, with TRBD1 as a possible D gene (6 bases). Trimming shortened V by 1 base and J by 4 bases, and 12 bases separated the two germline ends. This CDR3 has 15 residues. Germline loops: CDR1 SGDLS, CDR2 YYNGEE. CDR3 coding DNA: TGTGCCAGCAGCGTATCTTACGGGACAGGAAACACCATATATTTT. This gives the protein CASSVSYGTGNTIYF. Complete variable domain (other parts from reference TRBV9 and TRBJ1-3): DSGVTQTPKHLITATGQRVTLRCSPRSGDLSVYWYQQSLDQGLQFLIQYYNGEERAKGNILERFSAQQFPDLHSELNLSSLELGDSALYFCASSVSYGTGNTIYFGEGSWLTVV.

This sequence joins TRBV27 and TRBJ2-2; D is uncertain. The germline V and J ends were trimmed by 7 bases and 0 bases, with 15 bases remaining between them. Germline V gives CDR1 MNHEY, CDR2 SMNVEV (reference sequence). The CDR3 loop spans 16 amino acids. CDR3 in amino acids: CASTTLIRTNTGELFF. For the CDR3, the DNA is TGTGCCAGCACCACCTTAATACGAACGAACACCGGGGAGCTGTTTTTT.

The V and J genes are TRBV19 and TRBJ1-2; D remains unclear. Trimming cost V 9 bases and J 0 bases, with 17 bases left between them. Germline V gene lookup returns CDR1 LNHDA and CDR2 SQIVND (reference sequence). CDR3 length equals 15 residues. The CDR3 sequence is CASLKQAGTNYGYTF. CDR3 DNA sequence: TGTGCCAGCTTAAAACAAGCGGGAACTAACTATGGCTACACCTTC.

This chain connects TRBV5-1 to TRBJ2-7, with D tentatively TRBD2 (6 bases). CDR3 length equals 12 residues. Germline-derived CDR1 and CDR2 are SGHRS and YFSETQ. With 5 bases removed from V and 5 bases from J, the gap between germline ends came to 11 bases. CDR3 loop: CASSRESHEQYF. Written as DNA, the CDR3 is TGCGCCAGCAGTCGGGAGTCCCACGAGCAGTACTTC.

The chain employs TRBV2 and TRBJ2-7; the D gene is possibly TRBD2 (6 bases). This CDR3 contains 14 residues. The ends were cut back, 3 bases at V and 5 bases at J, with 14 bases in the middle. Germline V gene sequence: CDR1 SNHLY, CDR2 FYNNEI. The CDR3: CASSDTGSSDEQYF. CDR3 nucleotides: TGTGCCAGCAGTGATACCGGGAGTTCCGACGAGCAGTACTTC.